The 20 T cell receptor beta chains listed next were all sequenced from one sample in a study of blood T cell repertoires in COVID-19 (dated by TCRdb to the early 2020s). The receptor library was made with the immunoSEQ multiplex PCR assay. As stored in TCRdb, this immuneACCESS dataset retains in-frame rearrangements with V and J assigned. A fraction of the clones does not appear; measured against another copy, unresolved V genes explain less than half of the discrepancy, and the remainder lacks a known reason. Here the sample has 90,000 to 110,000 clones; 75% to 90% occur a single time. Under 7% of the sample comes from the top ten. The sample taken for sequencing was peripheral blood. These receptors were obtained from a woman between 45 and 60 years old with acute or convalescent COVID-19.

The CDR3 DNA is TGCAGTGCTAGTGAGGCGGGGTCGGAGACCCAGTACTTC. Its protein product is CSASEAGSETQYF. The gene calls are TRBV20-1 and TRBJ2-5; a weak D match, TRBD2 (6 bases). V dropped 3 bases and J dropped 5 bases, with 13 bases sitting between them. This CDR3 is built from 13 residues. Germline V gene data show CDR1 as DFQATT and CDR2 as SNEGSKA (reference sequence).

This clone was seen just once. CDR3 protein: CASSWGTGDTGNTIYF. The CDR3 DNA is TGTGCCAGCAGCTGGGGGACAGGGGATACAGGAAACACCATATATTTT. The chain carries TRBV5-6 and TRBJ1-3; 10 nucleotides match TRBD1. This CDR3 has 16 residues. Germline CDR1 reads SGHDT; CDR2 reads YYEEEE. V gave up 3 bases and J gave up 4 bases; unmatched junction bases: 7.

This clone was seen a handful of times. The chain recombines TRBV7-2 with TRBJ1-6; D possibly corresponds to TRBD1 (6 bases). CDR1 SGHTA and CDR2 FQGNSA come from the germline V gene. The V gene lost 5 bases and the J gene lost 1 base, with 6 bases spanning the gap. CDR3 length: 14 amino acids. The CDR3 DNA is TGTGCCAGCAGCCAGGGGTCCTATAATTCACCCCTCCACTTT. Translation gives CASSQGSYNSPLHF. Full variable domain (rest looked up from reference TRBV7-2 and TRBJ1-6): GAGVSQSPSNKVTEKGKDVELRCDPISGHTALYWYRQSLGQGLEFLIYFQGNSAPDKSGLPSDRFSAERTGGSVSTLTIQRTQQEDSAVYLCASSQGSYNSPLHFGNGTRLTVT.

This clone was detected only once. The chain recombines TRBV18 with TRBJ2-3; 11 bases fit TRBD1. CDR1 is KGHSH and CDR2 is LQKENI in the germline V gene. V shed 4 bases, J shed 1 base, and the junction held 16 bases outside the gene matches. This CDR3 has 20 residues. In DNA, the CDR3 is TGTGCCAGCTCACTGGGGCCCGGGACAGGGGGAAGTTTACGCACAGATACGCAGTATTTT. Residues: CASSLGPGTGGSLRTDTQYF.

The rearrangement links TRBV9 to TRBJ2-2; tentatively, D is TRBD1 (7 bases). This CDR3 has 15 amino acids. Trimming shortened V by 0 bases and J by 6 bases, and 12 bases separated the two germline ends. Germline V lookup: CDR1 SGDLS, CDR2 YYNGEE. The DNA of the CDR3 is TGTGCCAGCAGCGTAGACGGCAGGGGGGCCGGGGAGCTGTTTTTT. It yields the protein CASSVDGRGAGELFF.

This rearrangement joins TRBV6-5 to TRBJ1-1; D is possibly TRBD1 (6 bases). Germline V gives CDR1 MNHEY, CDR2 SVGAGI. The CDR3 sequence is 16 residues long. The germline V and J ends were trimmed by 2 bases and 6 bases, with 19 bases remaining between them. As DNA, the CDR3 is TGTGCCAGCAGTTACGTCGCAGGGGTTCCGTTGGCTGAAGCTTTCTTT. As protein: CASSYVAGVPLAEAFF.

The chain has TRBV6-6 and TRBJ2-7; 7 bases line up with TRBD1. The CDR3 runs 15 residues. In germline, CDR1 is MNHNY, CDR2 SVGAGI (reference sequence). The V segment lost 5 bases and the J segment 3 bases; nucleotides outside the gene matches: 10. This CDR3 reads CASSNFGTALYEQYF. CDR3 DNA: TGTGCCAGCAGTAACTTTGGGACAGCGCTCTACGAGCAGTACTTC.

The rearrangement joins TRBV21-1 to TRBJ1-2; TRBD1, the D gene given by the table, was not confirmed from the DNA. TRBV21-1 is a recognized pseudogene. The CDR3 runs to 13 residues. CDR3 loop: CASIGGSYYGYTF. The CDR3 DNA reads as TGTGCCAGCATAGGGGGTTCATACTATGGCTACACCTTC.

The chain uses TRBV7-9 and TRBJ1-5; tentatively, D is TRBD1 (5 bases). Germline V gene data show CDR1 as SEHNR and CDR2 as FQNEAQ (reference sequence). V was cut by 5 bases and J by 6 bases, with 14 bases left in between. The CDR3 spans 14 residues. The CDR3 DNA reads TGTGCCAGCAGCCGGGGGGAGGTGGGTCAGCCCCAGCATTTT. This translates into CASSRGEVGQPQHF.

The chain is built from TRBV5-1 and TRBJ2-2; D possibly corresponds to TRBD2 (5 bases). Per germline, CDR1 SGHRS and CDR2 YFSETQ. Trimming removed 4 bases at V and 7 bases at J, with 11 bases between. This CDR3 is 13 amino acids long. CDR3 residues: CASSEGSGGELFF. For the CDR3, the DNA is TGCGCCAGCAGCGAGGGTTCGGGCGGGGAGCTGTTTTTT. The full variable domain, in which reference TRBV5-1 and TRBJ2-2 provide the parts outside the CDR3, is KAGVTQTPRYLIKTRGQQVTLSCSPISGHRSVSWYQQTPGQGLQFLFEYFSETQRNKGNFPGRFSGRQFSNSRSEMNVSTLELGDSALYLCASSEGSGGELFFGEGSRLTVL.

This chain uses TRBV27 with TRBJ1-6, with 9 bases matching TRBD1. This CDR3 comprises 19 residues. V was pared by 7 bases and J by 0 bases, with 13 bases of the junction left unmatched. Germline V gives CDR1 MNHEY, CDR2 SMNVEV (reference sequence). CDR3: CASTKAGTGISSYNSPLHF. CDR3 coding DNA: TGTGCCAGCACTAAGGCCGGGACAGGGATAAGCTCCTATAATTCACCCCTCCACTTT.

The chain has TRBV23-1 and TRBJ2-1; D is possibly TRBD2 (5 bases). TRBV23-1 is an open reading frame, and its role is uncertain. V was trimmed by 3 bases and J by 4 bases, leaving 13 bases between them. The CDR3 consists of 15 residues. CDR3 DNA sequence: TGCGCCAGCAGTCATCTCTCCGGGGAATACAATGAGCAGTTCTTC. Amino acid sequence: CASSHLSGEYNEQFF.

This rearrangement joins TRBV19 to TRBJ1-1, with D maybe TRBD1 (6 bases). Trimming removed 2 bases from V and 1 base from J, with 8 bases in between. CDR1 is LNHDA, CDR2 SQIVND, per germline (reference sequence). The CDR3 is made up of 14 amino acids. The CDR3, as DNA: TGTGCCAGTAGTATAACGGACAGGAACACTGAAGCTTTCTTT. This encodes CASSITDRNTEAFF.

The V and J genes are TRBV11-2 and TRBJ2-7; TRBD1 matches at 9 bases. This CDR3 has 18 residues. Trimming cost V 2 bases and J 4 bases; bases outside gene matches: 15. CDR1 and CDR2 (germline): SGHAT, FQNNGV. In nucleotides, the CDR3 is TGTGCCAGCAGCTTATCTCGGACAGGGGTTGCGTCGGGATACGAGCAGTACTTC. Protein product: CASSLSRTGVASGYEQYF.

The rearrangement joins TRBV3-1 (or the pseudogene TRBV3-2) to TRBJ1-2; a weak D match, TRBD1 (5 bases). V was shortened by 5 bases and J by 4 bases, with 11 bases between the two germline ends. Germline V gene data show CDR1 as LGHDT and CDR2 as YNNKEL (reference sequence). This CDR3 contains 13 residues. The CDR3 spells CASSGQGTYGYTF. CDR3 DNA: TGTGCCAGCAGCGGCCAGGGAACCTATGGCTACACCTTC.

The gene calls are TRBV10-3 and TRBJ2-3, with 7 bases identical to TRBD2. The CDR3 totals 14 residues. Trimming cost V 6 bases and J 6 bases; bases outside gene matches: 9. Germline values: CDR1 ENHRY, CDR2 SYGVKD. The DNA for the CDR3 is TGTGCCATCAGAGGGACCCAGGGAGGGGATACGCAGTATTTT. This gives the protein CAIRGTQGGDTQYF.

The chain employs TRBV29-1 and TRBJ1-1, with D possibly matching TRBD1 (5 bases). The germline gives CDR1 SQVTM, CDR2 ANQGSEA. V lost 6 bases and J lost 0, with 8 bases in between. This CDR3 has 12 amino acids. The CDR3 nucleotides read TGCAGCGTAGGACATATGAACACTGAAGCTTTCTTT. It translates to CSVGHMNTEAFF.

The CDR3 DNA reads as TGTGCCAGCAGTTTACGACTGGCTAGCGGGGGGGCCACAGATACGCAGTATTTT. Amino acids: CASSLRLASGGATDTQYF. This sequence joins TRBV28 and TRBJ2-3, with 12 nucleotides matching TRBD2. The V and J ends lost 2 bases and 2 bases, in that order; junction bases with no gene match: 8. Germline CDR1 and CDR2: MDHEN and SYDVKM. The CDR3 consists of 18 residues.

This clone has just one count. The V gene is TRBV6-2 or TRBV6-3, the J gene TRBJ2-3; possibly TRBD2 for D (5 bases). Germline CDR1 is MNHEY and CDR2 is SVGEGT. CDR3 length: 13 amino acids. Trimming removed 5 bases from V and 9 bases from J, with 15 bases in between. The CDR3 coding sequence is TGTGCCAGCAGTCGGGATACTAGTGGGACGCAGTATTTT. This codes for CASSRDTSGTQYF.

The J gene is TRBJ2-4, the V gene TRBV19, with a weak D call TRBD2 (7 bases). Germline V CDR1 and CDR2: LNHDA, SQIVND (reference sequence). V lost 10 bases to trimming and J lost 6 bases, with 16 bases between them. This CDR3 is 13 amino acids long. The CDR3, as DNA: TGTGCCATTTCCCAGGGGAGGGGAAACATTCAGTACTTC. It encodes CAISQGRGNIQYF.